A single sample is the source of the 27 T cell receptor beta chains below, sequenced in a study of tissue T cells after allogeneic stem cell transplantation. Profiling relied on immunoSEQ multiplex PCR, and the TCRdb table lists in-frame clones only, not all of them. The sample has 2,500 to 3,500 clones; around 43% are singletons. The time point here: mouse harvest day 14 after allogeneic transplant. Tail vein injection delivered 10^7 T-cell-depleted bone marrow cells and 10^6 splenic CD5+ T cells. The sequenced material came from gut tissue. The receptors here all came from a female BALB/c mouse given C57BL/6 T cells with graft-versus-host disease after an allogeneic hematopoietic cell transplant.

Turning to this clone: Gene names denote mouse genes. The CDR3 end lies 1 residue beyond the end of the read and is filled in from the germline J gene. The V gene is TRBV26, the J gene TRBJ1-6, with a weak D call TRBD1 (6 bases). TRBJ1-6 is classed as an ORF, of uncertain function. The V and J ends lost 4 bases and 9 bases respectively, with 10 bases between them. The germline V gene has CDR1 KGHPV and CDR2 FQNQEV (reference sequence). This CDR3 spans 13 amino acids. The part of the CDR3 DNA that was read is TGTGCCAGCAGTCCGACAGGATTTTCGCCCCTCTAC. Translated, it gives CASSPTGFSPLY. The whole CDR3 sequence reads CASSPTGFSPLYF.

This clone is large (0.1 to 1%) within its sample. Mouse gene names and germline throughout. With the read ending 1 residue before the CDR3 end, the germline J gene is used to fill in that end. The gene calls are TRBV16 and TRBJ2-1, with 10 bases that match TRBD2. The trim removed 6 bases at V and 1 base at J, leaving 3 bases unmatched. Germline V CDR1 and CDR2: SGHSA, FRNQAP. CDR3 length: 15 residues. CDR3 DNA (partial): TGTGCAAGCAGTCCGGGACTGGGGAACTATGCTGAGCAGTTC. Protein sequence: CASSPGLGNYAEQF. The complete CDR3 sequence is CASSPGLGNYAEQFF.

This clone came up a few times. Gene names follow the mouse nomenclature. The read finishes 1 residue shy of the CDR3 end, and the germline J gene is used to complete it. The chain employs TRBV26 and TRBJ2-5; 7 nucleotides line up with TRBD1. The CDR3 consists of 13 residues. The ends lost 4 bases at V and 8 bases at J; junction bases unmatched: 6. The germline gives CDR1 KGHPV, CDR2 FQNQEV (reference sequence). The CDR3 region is CASSRDSAGTQYF. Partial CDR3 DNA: TGTGCCAGCAGTCGGGACAGCGCGGGCACCCAGTAC. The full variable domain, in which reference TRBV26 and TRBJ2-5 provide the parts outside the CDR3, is NSKVIQTPRYLVKGQGQKAKMRCIPEKGHPVVFWYQQNKNNEFKFLINFQNQEVLQQIDMTEKRFSAECPSNSPCSLEIQSSEAGDSALYLCASSRDSAGTQYFGPGTRLLVL.

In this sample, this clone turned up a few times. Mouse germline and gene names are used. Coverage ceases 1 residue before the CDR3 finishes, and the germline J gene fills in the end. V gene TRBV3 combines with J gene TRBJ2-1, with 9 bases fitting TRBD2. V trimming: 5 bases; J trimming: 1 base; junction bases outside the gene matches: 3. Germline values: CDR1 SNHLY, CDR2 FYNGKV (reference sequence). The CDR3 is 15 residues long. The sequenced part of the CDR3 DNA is TGTGCCAGCAGCCTGGGGGGGAGGAACTATGCTGAGCAGTTC. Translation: CASSLGGRNYAEQF. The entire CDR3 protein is CASSLGGRNYAEQFF.

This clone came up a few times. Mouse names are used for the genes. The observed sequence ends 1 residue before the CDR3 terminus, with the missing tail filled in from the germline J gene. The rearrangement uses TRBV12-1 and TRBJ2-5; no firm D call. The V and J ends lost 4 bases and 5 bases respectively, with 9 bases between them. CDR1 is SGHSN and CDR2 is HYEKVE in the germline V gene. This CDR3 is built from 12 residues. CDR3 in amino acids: CASSRTGDTQYF. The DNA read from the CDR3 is TGTGCCAGCTCCCGGACGGGAGACACCCAGTAC.

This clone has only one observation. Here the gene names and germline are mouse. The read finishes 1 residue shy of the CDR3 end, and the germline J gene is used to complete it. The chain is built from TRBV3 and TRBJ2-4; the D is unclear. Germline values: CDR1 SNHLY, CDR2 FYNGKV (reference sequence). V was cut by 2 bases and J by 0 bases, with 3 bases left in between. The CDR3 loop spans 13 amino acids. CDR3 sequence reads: CASSLSSQNTLYF. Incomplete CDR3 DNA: TGTGCCAGCAGCTTATCTAGTCAAAACACCTTGTAC.

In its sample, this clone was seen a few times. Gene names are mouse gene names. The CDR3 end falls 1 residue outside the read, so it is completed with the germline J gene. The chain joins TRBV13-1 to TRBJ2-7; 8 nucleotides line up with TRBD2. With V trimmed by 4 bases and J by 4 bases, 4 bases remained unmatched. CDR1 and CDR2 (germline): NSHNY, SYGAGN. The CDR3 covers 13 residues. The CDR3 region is CASSTTGDYEQYF. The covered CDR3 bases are TGTGCCAGCAGTACGACTGGGGATTATGAACAGTAC.

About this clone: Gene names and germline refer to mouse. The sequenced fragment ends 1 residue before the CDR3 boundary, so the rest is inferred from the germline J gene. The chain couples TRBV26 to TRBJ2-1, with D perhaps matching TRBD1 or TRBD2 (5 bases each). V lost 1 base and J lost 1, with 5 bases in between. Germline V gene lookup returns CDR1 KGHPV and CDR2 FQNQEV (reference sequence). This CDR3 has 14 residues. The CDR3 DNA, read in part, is TGTGCCAGCAGTCTGTGGGGGAACTATGCTGAGCAGTTC. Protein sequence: CASSLWGNYAEQF. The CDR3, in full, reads CASSLWGNYAEQFF. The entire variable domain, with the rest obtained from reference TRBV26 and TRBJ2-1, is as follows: NSKVIQTPRYLVKGQGQKAKMRCIPEKGHPVVFWYQQNKNNEFKFLINFQNQEVLQQIDMTEKRFSAECPSNSPCSLEIQSSEAGDSALYLCASSLWGNYAEQFFGPGTRLTVL.

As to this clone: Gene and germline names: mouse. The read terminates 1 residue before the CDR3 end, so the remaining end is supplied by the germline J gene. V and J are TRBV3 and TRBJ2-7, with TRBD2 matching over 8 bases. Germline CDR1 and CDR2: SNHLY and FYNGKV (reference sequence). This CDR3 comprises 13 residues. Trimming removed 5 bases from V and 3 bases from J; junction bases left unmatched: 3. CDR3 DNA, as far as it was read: TGTGCCAGCAGCACCGGGACTGGCTATGAACAGTAC. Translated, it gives CASSTGTGYEQY. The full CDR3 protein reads CASSTGTGYEQYF. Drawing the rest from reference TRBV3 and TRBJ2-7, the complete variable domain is GPKVLQIPSHQIIDMGQMVTLNCDPVSNHLYFYWYKQILGQQMEFLVNFYNGKVMEKSKLFKDQFSVERPDGSYFTLKIQPTALEDSAVYFCASSTGTGYEQYFGPGTRLTVL.

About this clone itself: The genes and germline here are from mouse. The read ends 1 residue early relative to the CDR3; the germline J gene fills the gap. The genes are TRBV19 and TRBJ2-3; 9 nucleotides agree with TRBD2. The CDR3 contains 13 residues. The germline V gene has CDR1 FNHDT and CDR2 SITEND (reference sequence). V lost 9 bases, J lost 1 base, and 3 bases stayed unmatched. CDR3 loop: CANRTGGAETLYF. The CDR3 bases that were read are TGTGCCAACAGGACTGGGGGTGCAGAAACGCTGTAT.

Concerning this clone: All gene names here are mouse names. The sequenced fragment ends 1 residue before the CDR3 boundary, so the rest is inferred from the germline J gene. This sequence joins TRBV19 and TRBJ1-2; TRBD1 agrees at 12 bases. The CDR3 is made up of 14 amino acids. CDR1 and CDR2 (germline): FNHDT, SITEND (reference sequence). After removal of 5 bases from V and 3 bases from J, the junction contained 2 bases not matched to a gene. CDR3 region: CASSGTGGDSDYTF. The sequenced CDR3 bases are TGTGCCAGCAGCGGGACAGGGGGCGACTCCGACTACACC.

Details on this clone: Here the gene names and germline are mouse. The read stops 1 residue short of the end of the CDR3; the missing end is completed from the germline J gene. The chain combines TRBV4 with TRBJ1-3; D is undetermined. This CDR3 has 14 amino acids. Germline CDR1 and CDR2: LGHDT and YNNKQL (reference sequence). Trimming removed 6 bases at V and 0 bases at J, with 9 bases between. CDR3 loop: CASSPAVSGNTLYF. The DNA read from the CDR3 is TGTGCCAGCAGTCCCGCAGTTTCTGGAAATACGCTCTAT. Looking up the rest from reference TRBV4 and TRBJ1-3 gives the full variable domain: ETAVFQTPNYHVTQVGNEVSFNCKQTLGHDTMYWYKQDSKKLLKIMFSYNNKQLIVNETVPRRFSPQSSDKAHLNLRIKSVEPEDSAVYLCASSPAVSGNTLYFGEGSRLIVV.

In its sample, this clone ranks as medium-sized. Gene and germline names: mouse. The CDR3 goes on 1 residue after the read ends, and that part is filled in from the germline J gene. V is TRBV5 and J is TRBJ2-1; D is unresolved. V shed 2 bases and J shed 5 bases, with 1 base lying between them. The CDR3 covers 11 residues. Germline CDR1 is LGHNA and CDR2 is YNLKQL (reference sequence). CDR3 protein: CASSQNAEQFF. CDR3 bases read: TGTGCCAGCAGCCAAAATGCTGAGCAGTTC.

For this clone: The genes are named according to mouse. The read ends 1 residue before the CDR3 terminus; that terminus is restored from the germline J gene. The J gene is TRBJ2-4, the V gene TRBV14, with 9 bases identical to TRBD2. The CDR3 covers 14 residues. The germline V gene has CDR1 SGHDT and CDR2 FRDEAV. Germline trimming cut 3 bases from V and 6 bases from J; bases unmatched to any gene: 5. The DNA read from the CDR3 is TGTGCCAGCAGTTATGGGGGGGCGCGCAACACCTTGTAC. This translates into CASSYGGARNTLY. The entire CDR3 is CASSYGGARNTLYF. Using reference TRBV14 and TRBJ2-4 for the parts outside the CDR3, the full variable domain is EAGVTQSPRYAVLQEGQAVSFWCDPISGHDTLYWYQQPRDQGPQLLVYFRDEAVIDNSQLPSDRFSAVRPKGTNSTLKIQSAKQGDTATYLCASSYGGARNTLYFGAGTRLSVL.

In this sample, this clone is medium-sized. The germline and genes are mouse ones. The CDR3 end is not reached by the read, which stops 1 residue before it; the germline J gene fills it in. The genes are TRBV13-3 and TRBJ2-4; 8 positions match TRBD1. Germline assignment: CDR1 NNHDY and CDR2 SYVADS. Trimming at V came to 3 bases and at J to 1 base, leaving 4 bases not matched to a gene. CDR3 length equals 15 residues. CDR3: CASSGTGKGQNTLYF. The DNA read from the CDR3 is TGTGCCAGCAGTGGGACAGGGAAGGGTCAAAACACCTTGTAC.

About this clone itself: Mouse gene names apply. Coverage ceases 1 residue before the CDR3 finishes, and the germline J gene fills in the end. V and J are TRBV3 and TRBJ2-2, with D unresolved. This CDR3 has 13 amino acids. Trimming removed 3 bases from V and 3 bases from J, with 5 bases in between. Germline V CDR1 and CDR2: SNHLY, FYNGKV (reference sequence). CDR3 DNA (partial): TGTGCCAGCAGCTTCACAGACACCGGGCAGCTCTAC. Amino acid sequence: CASSFTDTGQLY. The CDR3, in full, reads CASSFTDTGQLYF.

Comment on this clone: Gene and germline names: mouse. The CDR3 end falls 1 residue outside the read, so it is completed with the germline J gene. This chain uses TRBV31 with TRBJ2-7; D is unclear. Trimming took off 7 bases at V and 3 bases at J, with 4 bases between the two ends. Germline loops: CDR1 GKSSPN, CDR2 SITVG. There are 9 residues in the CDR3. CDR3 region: CALIYEQYF. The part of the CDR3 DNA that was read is TGTGCCTTGATCTATGAACAGTAC. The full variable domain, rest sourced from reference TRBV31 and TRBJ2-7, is AQTIHQWPVAEIKAVGSPLSLGCTIKGKSSPNLYWYWQATGGTLQQLFYSITVGQVESVVQLNLSASRPKDDQFILSTEKLLLSHSGFYLCALIYEQYFGPGTRLTVL.

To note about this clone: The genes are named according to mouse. The CDR3 DNA, read in part, is TGTGCCAGCAGGGGACAGGGGGCGCCCGAAAGATTATTT. It specifies CASRGQGAPERLF. The whole CDR3 sequence reads CASRGQGAPERLFF. The rearrangement links TRBV13-3 to TRBJ1-4, with TRBD1 matching over 12 bases. The DNA ends 1 residue before the CDR3 does, and the rest of the CDR3 is filled in from the germline J gene. This CDR3 contains 14 residues. V was pared by 5 bases and J by 7 bases, with 3 bases of the junction left unmatched. Germline V gene lookup returns CDR1 NNHDY and CDR2 SYVADS.

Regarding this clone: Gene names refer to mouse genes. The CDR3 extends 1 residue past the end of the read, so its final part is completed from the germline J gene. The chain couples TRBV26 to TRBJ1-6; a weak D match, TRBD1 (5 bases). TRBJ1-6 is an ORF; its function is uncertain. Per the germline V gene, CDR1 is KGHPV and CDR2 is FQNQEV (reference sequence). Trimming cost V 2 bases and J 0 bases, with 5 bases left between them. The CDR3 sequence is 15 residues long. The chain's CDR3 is CASSLDSSYNSPLYF. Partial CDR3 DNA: TGTGCCAGCAGTCTGGACAGTTCCTATAATTCGCCCCTCTAC.

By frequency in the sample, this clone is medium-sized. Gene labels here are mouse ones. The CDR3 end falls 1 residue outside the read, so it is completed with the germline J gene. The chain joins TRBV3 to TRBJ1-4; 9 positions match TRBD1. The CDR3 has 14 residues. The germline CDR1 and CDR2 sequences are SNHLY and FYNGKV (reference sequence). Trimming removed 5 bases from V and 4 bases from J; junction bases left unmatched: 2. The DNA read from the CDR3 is TGTGCCAGCAGCCCGACAGGGGGCAACGAAAGATTATTT. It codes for CASSPTGGNERLF. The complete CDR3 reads CASSPTGGNERLFF.

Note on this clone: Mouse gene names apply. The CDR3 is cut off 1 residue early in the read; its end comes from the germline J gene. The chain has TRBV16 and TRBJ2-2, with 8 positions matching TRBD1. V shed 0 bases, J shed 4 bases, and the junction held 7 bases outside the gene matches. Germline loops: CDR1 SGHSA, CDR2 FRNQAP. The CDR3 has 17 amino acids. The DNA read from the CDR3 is TGTGCAAGCAGCTTAGATCTCCAGGGGGCGGGCACCGGGCAGCTCTAC. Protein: CASSLDLQGAGTGQLY. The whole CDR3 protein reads CASSLDLQGAGTGQLYF.

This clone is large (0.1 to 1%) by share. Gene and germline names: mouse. CDR3 sequence reads: CAWSLGLGGPQNTLYF. The part of the CDR3 DNA that was read is TGTGCCTGGAGTCTAGGACTGGGGGGGCCCCAAAACACCTTGTAC. V and J are TRBV31 and TRBJ2-4; 13 bases are a match to TRBD2. The missing CDR3 end, 1 residue past where the read stops, is filled in from the germline J gene. The junction had 3 bases not matched to a gene; V was cut back by 0 bases and J by 3 bases. The CDR3 is 16 amino acids. The germline V gene encodes CDR1 GKSSPN and CDR2 SITVG.

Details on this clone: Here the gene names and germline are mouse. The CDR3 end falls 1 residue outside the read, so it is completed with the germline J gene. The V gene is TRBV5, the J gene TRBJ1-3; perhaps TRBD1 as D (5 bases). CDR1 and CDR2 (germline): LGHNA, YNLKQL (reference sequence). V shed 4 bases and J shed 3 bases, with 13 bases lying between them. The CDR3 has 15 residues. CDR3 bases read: TGTGCCAGCAGCCCCCAGGGCAGGGATGGAAATACGCTCTAT. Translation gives CASSPQGRDGNTLY. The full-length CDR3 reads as CASSPQGRDGNTLYF.

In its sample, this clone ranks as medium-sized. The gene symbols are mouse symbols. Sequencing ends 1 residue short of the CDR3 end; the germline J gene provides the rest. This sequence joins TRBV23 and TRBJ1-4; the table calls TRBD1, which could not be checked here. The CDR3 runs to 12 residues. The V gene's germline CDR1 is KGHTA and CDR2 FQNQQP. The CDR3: CSSSHSNERLFF. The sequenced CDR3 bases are TGCTCCAGCAGTCACAGCAACGAAAGATTATTT. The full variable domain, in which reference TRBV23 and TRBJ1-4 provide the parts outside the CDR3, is DAAVTQKPRYLIKMKGQEAEMKCIPEKGHTAVFWYQQKQSKELKFLIYFQNQQPLDQIDMVKERFSAVCPSSSLCSLGIRTCEAEDSALYLCSSSHSNERLFFGHGTKLSVL.

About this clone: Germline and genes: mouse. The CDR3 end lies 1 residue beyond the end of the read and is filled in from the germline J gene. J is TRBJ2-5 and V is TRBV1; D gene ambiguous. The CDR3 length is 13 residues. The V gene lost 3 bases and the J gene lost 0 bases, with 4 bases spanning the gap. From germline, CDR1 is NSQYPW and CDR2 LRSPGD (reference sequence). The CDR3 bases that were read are TGCACCTGCAGTGCCGGGAACCAAGACACCCAGTAC. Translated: CTCSAGNQDTQY. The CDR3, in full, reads CTCSAGNQDTQYF.

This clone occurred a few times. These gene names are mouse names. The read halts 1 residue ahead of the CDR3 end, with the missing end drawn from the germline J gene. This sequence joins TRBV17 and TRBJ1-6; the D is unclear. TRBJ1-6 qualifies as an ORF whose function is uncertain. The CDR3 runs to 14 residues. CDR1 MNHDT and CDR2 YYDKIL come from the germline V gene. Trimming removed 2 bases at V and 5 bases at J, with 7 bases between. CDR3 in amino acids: CASSRRGNNSPLYF. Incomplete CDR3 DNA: TGTGCTAGCAGTAGACGGGGAAATAATTCGCCCCTCTAC.

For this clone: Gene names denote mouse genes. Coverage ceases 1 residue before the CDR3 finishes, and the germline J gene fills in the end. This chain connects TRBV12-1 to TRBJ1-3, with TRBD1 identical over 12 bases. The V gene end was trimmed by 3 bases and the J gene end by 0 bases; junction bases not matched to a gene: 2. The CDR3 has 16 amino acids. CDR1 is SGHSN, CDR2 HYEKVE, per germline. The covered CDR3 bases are TGTGCCAGCTCTGGGACAGGGGGCCATTCTGGAAATACGCTCTAT. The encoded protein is CASSGTGGHSGNTLY. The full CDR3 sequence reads CASSGTGGHSGNTLYF. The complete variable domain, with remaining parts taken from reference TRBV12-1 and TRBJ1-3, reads DSGVVQSPRHIIKEKGGRSVLTCIPISGHSNVVWYQQTLGKELKFLIQHYEKVERDKGFLPSRFSVQQFDDYHSEMNMSALELEDSAMYFCASSGTGGHSGNTLYFGEGSRLIVV.